Following are 32 T cell receptor beta chains from one sample sequenced in a study of blood T cell repertoires in COVID-19. The table came from immunoSEQ multiplex PCR; TCRdb's copy has only in-frame clones and leaves some out. The table has 150,000 to 200,000 clones, around 86% seen once. Input material: peripheral blood. These receptors were taken from a man aged 55 to 70 with acute or convalescent COVID-19.

The chain uses TRBV19 and TRBJ1-2, with TRBD1 matching 7 bases. Germline lookup yields CDR1 LNHDA and CDR2 SQIVND (reference sequence). CDR3 length: 14 residues. With 10 bases clipped from V and 4 bases from J, the junction kept 12 bases outside the gene matches. CDR3 loop: CATWQGRGSYGYTF. The CDR3 region has the DNA TGTGCCACCTGGCAGGGCAGGGGGTCCTATGGCTACACCTTC.

The V and J genes are TRBV5-1 and TRBJ2-7, with D perhaps matching TRBD2 (6 bases). Germline CDR1 and CDR2: SGHRS and YFSETQ. Deletions cut 0 bases from V and 2 bases from J, with 15 bases between. This CDR3 contains 16 residues. CDR3 residues: CASSLAASGQPYEQYF. CDR3 sequence (DNA): TGCGCCAGCAGCTTGGCCGCCAGCGGGCAACCCTACGAGCAGTACTTC.

The J gene is TRBJ2-7, the V gene TRBV14; 8 nucleotides match TRBD1. V shed 4 bases, J shed 4 bases, and the junction held 9 bases outside the gene matches. CDR1 is SGHDN, CDR2 FVKESK, per germline. This CDR3 comprises 15 residues. CDR3 residues: CASSPATGQGYEQYF. CDR3 bases: TGTGCCAGCAGCCCAGCCACCGGACAGGGATACGAGCAGTACTTC.

V gene TRBV7-9 combines with J gene TRBJ2-7; 11 bases are a match to TRBD2. The trim removed 3 bases at V and 8 bases at J, leaving 6 bases unmatched. The CDR3 spans 14 residues. CDR1 is SEHNR, CDR2 FQNEAQ, per germline (reference sequence). CDR3 amino acids: CASSFSTSGEQQYF. DNA of the CDR3: TGTGCCAGCAGCTTCTCGACTAGCGGGGAGCAGCAGTACTTC.

This chain joins TRBV29-1 and TRBJ2-7; D might be TRBD1 (6 bases). This CDR3 has 12 amino acids. Germline values: CDR1 SQVTM, CDR2 ANQGSEA. The germline V and J ends were trimmed by 0 bases and 4 bases, with 7 bases remaining between them. DNA of the CDR3: TGCAGCGTTGAAGATGGACAGTACGAGCAGTACTTC. The encoded protein is CSVEDGQYEQYF.

The rearrangement joins TRBV7-3 to TRBJ2-7; D gene uncertain. Trimming took off 5 bases at V and 1 base at J, with 15 bases between the two ends. Germline CDR1 SGHTA, CDR2 FQGTGA. CDR3 length: 15 amino acids. The CDR3 is CASSPLAVVSYEQYF. CDR3 sequence (DNA): TGTGCCAGCAGCCCCCTGGCGGTAGTGTCCTACGAGCAGTACTTC.

The chain uses TRBV6-6 and TRBJ2-7, with TRBD1 matching 7 bases. This CDR3 is built from 13 residues. Germline CDR1 is MNHNY and CDR2 is SVGAGI (reference sequence). J gave up 4 bases and V 2 bases, and 2 bases lay outside the gene matches. CDR3 sequence: CASSYGTEYEQYF. The CDR3 region has the DNA TGTGCCAGCAGTTACGGGACAGAGTACGAGCAGTACTTC.

This chain links TRBV29-1 with TRBJ2-3; 7 bases agree with TRBD2. In germline, CDR1 is SQVTM, CDR2 ANQGSEA. CDR3 length: 15 residues. After removal of 0 bases from V and 1 base from J, the junction contained 4 bases not matched to a gene. The CDR3 spells CSVEDRREGTDTQYF. For the CDR3, the DNA is TGCAGCGTTGAAGATCGACGGGAGGGCACAGATACGCAGTATTTT.

The V and J genes are TRBV5-5 and TRBJ2-6; 8 nucleotides align to TRBD1. The germline CDR1 and CDR2 sequences are SGHKS and YYEKEE (reference sequence). Trimming removed 4 bases from V and 2 bases from J; junction bases left unmatched: 11. The length of the CDR3 is 18 residues. The CDR3 DNA reads TGTGCCAGCAGCCGGCCCGTGACAGGGGATGCTGGGGCCAACGTCCTGACTTTC. It is translated as CASSRPVTGDAGANVLTF.

This chain uses TRBV3-1 (or the pseudogene TRBV3-2) with TRBJ2-7; D unclear. CDR1 and CDR2 (germline): LGHDT, YNNKEL (reference sequence). The CDR3 has 12 residues. V was pared by 1 base and J by 11 bases, with 12 bases between. The CDR3: CASSQGGGHEYF. The CDR3 nucleotides are TGTGCCAGCAGCCAAGGTGGTGGGCATGAGTACTTC.

V gene TRBV11-3 combines with J gene TRBJ2-7; D is perhaps TRBD2 (6 bases). The V end was cut by 4 bases, the J end by 4 bases, with 11 bases between. In germline, CDR1 is SGHNT, CDR2 YENEEA. The CDR3 totals 13 residues. CDR3 region: CASSSGGPYEQYF. CDR3 nucleotide sequence: TGTGCCAGCAGCTCCGGGGGACCTTACGAGCAGTACTTC.

The genes are TRBV7-9 and TRBJ1-2; D gene uncertain. Germline V gene lookup returns CDR1 SEHNR and CDR2 FQNEAQ (reference sequence). The CDR3 has 12 amino acids. Trimming stripped 5 bases from V and 4 bases from J, with 8 bases between. CDR3 nucleotide sequence: TGTGCCAGCAGCCAAACTGGCTATGGCTACACCTTC. Translation: CASSQTGYGYTF. The full variable domain, completed using reference TRBV7-9 and TRBJ1-2, is DTGVSQNPRHKITKRGQNVTFRCDPISEHNRLYWYRQTLGQGPEFLTYFQNEAQLEKSRLLSDRFSAERPKGSFSTLEIQRTEQGDSAMYLCASSQTGYGYTFGSGTRLTVV.

The chain combines TRBV12-5 with TRBJ2-5, with D maybe TRBD2 (7 bases). Germline V gene sequence: CDR1 LGHNT, CDR2 FRNRAP. The V end lost 6 bases, the J end lost 5 bases, and 13 bases lay between the germline ends. The CDR3 length is 13 residues. The CDR3 loop reads CASGTEGGETQYF. In DNA, the CDR3 is TGTGCTAGTGGAACCGAGGGGGGGGAGACCCAGTACTTC.

The CDR3 sequence is CASSLNSAEGTQYF. The CDR3 DNA follows: TGTGCCAGCAGCTTAAATTCGGCGGAGGGTACGCAGTATTTT. This sequence joins TRBV7-3 and TRBJ2-3; tentatively, D is TRBD2 (6 bases). The CDR3 is made up of 14 amino acids. Trimming took 1 base from V and 8 from J, leaving 13 bases between them. Germline-derived CDR1 and CDR2 are SGHTA and FQGTGA. The variable domain in full, with the rest retrieved from reference TRBV7-3 and TRBJ2-3, is GAGVSQTPSNKVTEKGKYVELRCDPISGHTALYWYRQSLGQGPEFLIYFQGTGAADDSGLPNDRFFAVRPEGSVSTLKIQRTERGDSAVYLCASSLNSAEGTQYFGPGTRLTVL.

The rearrangement uses TRBV28 and TRBJ1-2; TRBD1 matches 7 bases. The CDR3 extends over 14 amino acids. The germline V gene encodes CDR1 MDHEN and CDR2 SYDVKM. V shed 7 bases, J shed 4 bases, and the junction held 9 bases outside the gene matches. The DNA of the CDR3 is TGTGCCAGCACCCAGACAGGGATAATCTATGGCTACACCTTC. This codes for CASTQTGIIYGYTF.

In this sample, this clone turned up a few times. Other DNA sequences in this specimen translate into the identical CDR3. The genes are TRBV2 and TRBJ2-5, with unresolved D. The CDR3 has 11 residues. Looked up from germline, CDR1 is SNHLY and CDR2 is FYNNEI. V was clipped by 3 bases and J by 5 bases, with 4 bases between them. CDR3 DNA: TGTGCCAGCAGTGAGCGGGAGACCCAGTACTTC. Its translation is CASSERETQYF.

The rearrangement uses TRBV2 and TRBJ1-2, with 7 bases lining up with TRBD1. This CDR3 comprises 13 residues. V was pared by 6 bases and J by 8 bases, with 9 bases of the junction left unmatched. Germline V gene data show CDR1 as SNHLY and CDR2 as FYNNEI. CDR3: CASSAGTDPGYTF. In DNA form, the CDR3 reads TGTGCCAGCAGCGCCGGGACAGATCCGGGCTACACCTTC. The entire variable domain, with the rest obtained from reference TRBV2 and TRBJ1-2, is as follows: EPEVTQTPSHQVTQMGQEVILRCVPISNHLYFYWYRQILGQKVEFLVSFYNNEISEKSEIFDDQFSVERPDGSNFTLKIRSTKLEDSAMYFCASSAGTDPGYTFGSGTRLTVV.

This chain connects TRBV5-5 to TRBJ1-1, with 7 bases identical to TRBD1. V was clipped by 6 bases and J by 3 bases; unmatched bases: 8. CDR3 size: 14 residues. Germline V gene lookup returns CDR1 SGHKS and CDR2 YYEKEE (reference sequence). The CDR3 region is CASTRPGGHTEAFF. CDR3 nucleotides: TGTGCCAGCACCCGGCCAGGGGGTCACACTGAAGCTTTCTTT.

This chain uses TRBV28 with TRBJ2-1, with 16 bases fitting TRBD2. The J segment lost 7 bases and the V segment lost 6 bases, leaving 9 bases of the junction unmatched. CDR1 and CDR2 (germline): MDHEN, SYDVKM. The CDR3 runs to 17 residues. The CDR3 region has the DNA TGTGCCAGCAGGGAGATTATGGGACTAGCGGGAGGGAATGAGCAGTTCTTC. Protein product: CASREIMGLAGGNEQFF. The full variable domain, rest sourced from reference TRBV28 and TRBJ2-1, is DVKVTQSSRYLVKRTGEKVFLECVQDMDHENMFWYRQDPGLGLRLIYFSYDVKMKEKGDIPEGYSVSREKKERFSLILESASTNQTSMYLCASREIMGLAGGNEQFFGPGTRLTVL.

This chain joins TRBV29-1 and TRBJ2-1; 10 bases map to TRBD2. CDR3 length: 16 residues. From germline, CDR1 is SQVTM and CDR2 ANQGSEA. V gave up 1 base and J gave up 0 bases; unmatched junction bases: 3. The CDR3 DNA is TGCAGCGTTGAAGTCGGACTAGCGGACTCCTACAATGAGCAGTTCTTC. It codes for CSVEVGLADSYNEQFF.

CDR3 residues: CASSLQGAVETQYF. The CDR3, as DNA: TGTGCCAGCAGCCTTCAGGGGGCGGTAGAGACCCAGTACTTC. The gene calls are TRBV28 and TRBJ2-5; 8 bases line up with TRBD1. The CDR3 sequence is 14 residues long. V shed 6 bases and J 4 bases; nucleotides not matched to a gene: 7. CDR1 and CDR2 from the germline V gene are MDHEN and SYDVKM.

CDR3 DNA sequence: TGTGCCAGCAGCCCTGGACAGCTGACGGGAAACACCATATATTTT. It specifies CASSPGQLTGNTIYF. V and J are TRBV5-5 and TRBJ1-3; D perhaps matches TRBD1 (6 bases). The germline gives CDR1 SGHKS, CDR2 YYEKEE (reference sequence). This CDR3 comprises 15 residues. V lost 4 bases and J lost 4, with 15 bases in between.

A remark on this clone: Other DNA variants within this sample encode the same CDR3. The chain recombines TRBV7-9 with TRBJ1-1, with D unresolved. Germline V gene sequence: CDR1 SEHNR, CDR2 FQNEAQ (reference sequence). Between the trimmed V and J ends, which lost 5 bases and 10 bases, there was a span of 11 bases. This CDR3 has 11 residues. The CDR3 protein is CASSLREVAFF. The CDR3 bases are TGTGCCAGCAGCCTAAGAGAGGTAGCTTTCTTT.

The gene calls are TRBV28 and TRBJ1-4; D is unclear. Trimming cost V 7 bases and J 9 bases, with 15 bases left between them. CDR3 size: 13 residues. Germline CDR1 MDHEN, CDR2 SYDVKM. CDR3 in DNA: TGTGCCAGCACCCCCTGGGCTCGGCAAAAACTGTTTTTT. Protein product: CASTPWARQKLFF.

The J gene is TRBJ1-1, the V gene TRBV5-1; a weak D match, TRBD1 (6 bases). CDR3 length: 15 amino acids. V dropped 1 base and J dropped 1 base, with 11 bases sitting between them. Looked up from germline, CDR1 is SGHRS and CDR2 is YFSETQ. The CDR3 DNA sequence: TGCGCCAGCAGCTTGACAGGGCGTTGGAACACTGAAGCTTTCTTT. This encodes CASSLTGRWNTEAFF.

The chain couples TRBV18 to TRBJ1-2, with D perhaps matching TRBD1 (6 bases). The CDR3 is 13 residues long. V was cut by 1 base and J by 8 bases, with 11 bases left in between. Germline-derived CDR1 and CDR2 are KGHSH and LQKENI. CDR3 in amino acids: CASSPLGQEGYTF. CDR3 nucleotide sequence: TGTGCCAGCTCACCACTGGGACAAGAAGGCTACACCTTC.

V and J are TRBV7-8 and TRBJ1-5; the match to TRBD1 covers 9 bases. This CDR3 comprises 18 residues. From germline, CDR1 is SGHVS and CDR2 FQNEAQ. The V segment lost 5 bases and the J segment 0 bases; nucleotides outside the gene matches: 11. As DNA, the CDR3 is TGTGCCAGCAGCCAGGGACAGGGAGTTAGCTATAGCAATCAGCCCCAGCATTTT. Protein: CASSQGQGVSYSNQPQHF.

This chain connects TRBV11-3 to TRBJ2-7; 7 positions match TRBD1. Trimming cost V 6 bases and J 4 bases; bases outside gene matches: 12. Germline V gene sequence: CDR1 SGHNT, CDR2 YENEEA. This CDR3 has 15 residues. In nucleotides, the CDR3 is TGTGCCAGCAGTCTTAGGACAGCACAGGGGTACGAGCAGTACTTC. Amino acids: CASSLRTAQGYEQYF.

The chain carries TRBV5-4 and TRBJ2-3, with D perhaps TRBD2 (6 bases). This CDR3 is 16 amino acids long. Deletions cut 1 base from V and 1 base from J, with 13 bases between. Germline-derived CDR1 and CDR2 are SGHNT and YYREEE (reference sequence). The CDR3 DNA is TGTGCCAGCAGCTTGTCAGTGGACTACCGCACAGATACGCAGTATTTT. This translates into CASSLSVDYRTDTQYF.

The chain carries TRBV6-5 and TRBJ2-7, with D tentatively TRBD2 (6 bases). V was shortened by 10 bases and J by 12 bases, with 19 bases between the two germline ends. The CDR3 spans 11 residues. Germline V lookup: CDR1 MNHEY, CDR2 SVGAGI. CDR3 in amino acids: CATSRDFRGYF. The CDR3, as DNA: TGTGCCACCAGCCGGGACTTTCGTGGGTACTTC.

The V gene is TRBV7-9, the J gene TRBJ1-2; D possibly corresponds to TRBD1 (6 bases). This CDR3 region has 15 residues. Looked up from germline, CDR1 is SEHNR and CDR2 is FQNEAQ (reference sequence). The germline V and J ends were trimmed by 4 bases and 2 bases, with 14 bases remaining between them. The DNA of the CDR3 is TGTGCCAGCAGCTCACAGGGTACGCCGAACTATGGCTACACCTTC. Translating it yields CASSSQGTPNYGYTF. Filled out from reference TRBV7-9 and TRBJ1-2, the complete variable domain reads DTGVSQNPRHKITKRGQNVTFRCDPISEHNRLYWYRQTLGQGPEFLTYFQNEAQLEKSRLLSDRFSAERPKGSFSTLEIQRTEQGDSAMYLCASSSQGTPNYGYTFGSGTRLTVV.

The rearrangement joins TRBV25-1 to TRBJ1-2; the D is unclear. Germline V gives CDR1 MGHDK, CDR2 SYGVNS. This CDR3 spans 12 amino acids. The V end was cut by 7 bases, the J end by 3 bases, with 9 bases between. The CDR3 protein is CASTGDHYGYTF. CDR3 nucleotides: TGTGCCAGCACGGGAGATCACTATGGCTACACCTTC.